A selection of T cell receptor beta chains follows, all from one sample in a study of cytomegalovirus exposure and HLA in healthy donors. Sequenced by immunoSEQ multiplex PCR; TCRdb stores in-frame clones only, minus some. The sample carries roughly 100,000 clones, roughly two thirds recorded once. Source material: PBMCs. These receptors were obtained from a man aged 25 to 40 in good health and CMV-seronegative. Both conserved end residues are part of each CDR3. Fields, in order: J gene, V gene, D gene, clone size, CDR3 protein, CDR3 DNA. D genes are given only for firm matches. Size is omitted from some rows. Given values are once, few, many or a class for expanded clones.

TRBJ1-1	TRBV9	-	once	CASSAQTVNTEAFF	TGTGCCAGCAGCGCACAAACAGTGAACACTGAAGCTTTCTTT
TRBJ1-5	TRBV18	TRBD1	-	CASSPGTGGHQPQHF	TGTGCCAGCTCACCTGGGACAGGGGGCCATCAGCCCCAGCATTTT
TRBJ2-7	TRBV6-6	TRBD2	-	CAINSGRYEQYF	TGTGCCATCAATAGCGGGAGGTACGAGCAGTACTTC
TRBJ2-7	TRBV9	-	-	CASSVEELGSYEQYF	TGTGCCAGCAGCGTCGAGGAGCTGGGCTCCTACGAGCAGTACTTC
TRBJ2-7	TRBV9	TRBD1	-	CASSPDRGGEQYF	TGTGCCAGCAGCCCGGACAGGGGTGGGGAGCAGTACTTC
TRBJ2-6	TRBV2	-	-	CASNTDSYVLTF	TGTGCCAGCAACACAGACAGCTACGTCCTGACTTTC
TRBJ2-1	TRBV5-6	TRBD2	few	CASSLDSWREGVNEQFF	TGTGCCAGCAGCTTGGACTCGTGGCGGGAGGGGGTCAATGAGCAGTTCTTC
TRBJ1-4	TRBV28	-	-	CASRAGREKLFF	TGTGCCAGCAGGGCAGGGCGCGAAAAACTGTTTTTT
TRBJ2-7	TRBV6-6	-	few	CASSFELTYEQYF	TGTGCCAGCAGTTTTGAGCTAACCTACGAGCAGTACTTC
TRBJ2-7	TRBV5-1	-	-	CASSGGDITYEQYF	TGCGCCAGCAGCGGGGGGGACATTACCTACGAGCAGTACTTC
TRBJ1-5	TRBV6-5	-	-	CASSYSRNNQPQHF	TGTGCCAGCAGTTACTCGAGGAACAATCAGCCCCAGCATTTT
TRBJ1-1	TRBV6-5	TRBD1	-	CASSYSGQTMNTEAFF	TGTGCCAGCAGTTACTCGGGACAGACTATGAACACTGAAGCTTTCTTT
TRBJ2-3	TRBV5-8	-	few	CASPHSPGGKSPDTQYF	TGTGCCAGCCCCCACTCTCCTGGAGGGAAATCTCCAGATACGCAGTATTTT
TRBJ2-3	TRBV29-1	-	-	CNGHRSNTQYF	TGCAACGGCCACAGGAGTAATACGCAGTATTTT
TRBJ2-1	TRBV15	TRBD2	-	CATSRDFTTSGSVYNEQFF	TGTGCCACCAGCAGAGATTTTACGACTAGCGGGAGTGTCTACAATGAGCAGTTCTTC
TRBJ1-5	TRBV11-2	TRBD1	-	CASSLRPGGDQPQHF	TGTGCCAGCAGCTTAAGGCCAGGGGGCGATCAGCCCCAGCATTTT
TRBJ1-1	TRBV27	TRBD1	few	CASSPQGAYTEAFF	TGTGCCAGCAGTCCTCAGGGGGCCTACACTGAAGCTTTCTTT
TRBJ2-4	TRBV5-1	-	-	CASSLGGVSAKNIQYF	TGCGCCAGCAGCTTGGGCGGGGTTTCAGCCAAAAACATTCAGTACTTC
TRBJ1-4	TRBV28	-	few	CASRTDREEKLFF	TGTGCCAGCAGAACCGACAGAGAGGAAAAACTGTTTTTT
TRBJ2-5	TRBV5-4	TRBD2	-	CASNLAGIETQYF	TGTGCCAGCAATCTAGCGGGAATAGAGACCCAGTACTTC
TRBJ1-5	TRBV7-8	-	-	CASSLERVPRGNQPQHF	TGTGCCAGCAGCTTAGAAAGGGTGCCCAGGGGCAATCAGCCCCAGCATTTT
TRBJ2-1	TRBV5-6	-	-	CASRQQGYEQFF	TGTGCCAGCAGACAACAGGGCTATGAGCAGTTCTTC
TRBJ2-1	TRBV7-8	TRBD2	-	CASSYLAGGNEQFF	TGTGCCAGCAGCTATCTAGCGGGAGGCAATGAGCAGTTCTTC
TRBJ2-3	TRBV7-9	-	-	CSSSFATPTGTDTQYF	TGTTCCAGCAGCTTTGCGACTCCAACGGGTACAGATACGCAGTATTTT
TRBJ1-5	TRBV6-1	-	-	CASSQDYSNQPQHF	TGTGCCAGCAGCCAGGATTATAGCAATCAGCCCCAGCATTTT
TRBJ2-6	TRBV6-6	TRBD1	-	CASSLTGAGANVLTF	TGTGCCAGCAGCCTAACAGGGGCTGGGGCCAACGTCCTGACTTTC
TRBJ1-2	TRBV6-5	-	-	CASSPQGYTF	TGTGCCAGCAGCCCACAAGGCTACACCTTC
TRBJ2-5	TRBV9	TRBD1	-	CASSGLTGGRETQYF	TGTGCCAGCAGCGGACTTACAGGGGGCAGAGAGACCCAGTACTTC
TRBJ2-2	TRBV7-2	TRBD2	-	CASSLVVGAGTGELFF	TGTGCCAGCAGCTTAGTTGTGGGAGCGGGGACCGGGGAGCTGTTTTTT
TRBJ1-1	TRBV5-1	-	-	CASSLGGSVNTEAFF	TGCGCCAGCAGCTTGGGGGGCTCGGTGAACACTGAAGCTTTCTTT
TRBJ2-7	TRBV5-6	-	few	CASSLRTTDEQYF	TGTGCCAGCAGCTTGCGGACAACCGACGAGCAGTACTTC
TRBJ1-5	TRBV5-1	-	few	CASSSDGGSRQPQHF	TGCGCCAGCAGCTCGGATGGGGGGAGTCGTCAGCCCCAGCATTTT